The 7 T cell receptor beta chains in this list originate from one sample, sequenced in a study of T cell repertoires in cytomegalovirus infection (dated by TCRdb to about 2019). Sequencing instrument: Illumina HiSeq 1500. The public sequencing data were trimmed at Q25 with fastp and processed into clonotypes with MiXCR by TCRdb, which kept only in-frame beta chains. Here each entry gathers all rows of one CDR3 protein and keeps the most common genes and DNA. The sample profile shows fewer than 200,000 distinct CDR3 sequences; less than 9.5% of them were found once. The ten largest clones represent about 4.6% of the sample. Specimen: PBMCs. The receptors here all came from a human donor in good health (CMV status not recorded). Some clones in this sample may be carry-over from other donors' samples.

For this clonotype: This clone may be a read error of a much larger clone one base away. This sequence joins TRBV12-3 or TRBV12-4 and TRBJ1-3, with TRBD1 matching 9 bases. The CDR3 covers 16 residues. In DNA form, the CDR3 reads TGTGCCAACAGTTCTTCCGGGACAGGGCTCGGAAACACCATATATTTT. Protein: CANSSSGTGLGNTIYF.

This clonotype appeared a few times. V and J are TRBV2 and TRBJ1-2, with D maybe TRBD1 (6 bases). Germline assignment: CDR1 SNHLY and CDR2 FYNNEI. There are 12 residues in the CDR3. Trimming shortened V by 9 bases and J by 3 bases, and 11 bases separated the two germline ends. The CDR3 DNA reads as TGTGCCAGGCGGTCAGGGGACTATGGCTACACCTTC. Amino acid sequence: CARRSGDYGYTF. The full variable domain, its missing parts supplied by reference TRBV2 and TRBJ1-2, is EPEVTQTPSHQVTQMGQEVILRCVPISNHLYFYWYRQILGQKVEFLVSFYNNEISEKSEIFDDQFSVERPDGSNFTLKIRSTKLEDSAMYFCARRSGDYGYTFGSGTRLTVV.

Only a few counts were recorded for this clonotype. The chain joins TRBV2 to TRBJ2-5; no firm D call. Germline CDR1 is SNHLY and CDR2 is FYNNEI. There are 14 residues in the CDR3. V was shortened by 2 bases and J by 4 bases, with 11 bases between the two germline ends. The DNA for the CDR3 is TGTGCCAGCAGTGAACGGGCCCCACTAGAGACCCAGTACTTC. This codes for CASSERAPLETQYF. The variable domain in full, with the rest retrieved from reference TRBV2 and TRBJ2-5, is EPEVTQTPSHQVTQMGQEVILRCVPISNHLYFYWYRQILGQKVEFLVSFYNNEISEKSEIFDDQFSVERPDGSNFTLKIRSTKLEDSAMYFCASSERAPLETQYFGPGTRLLVL.

In its sample, this clonotype was seen many times. The DNA for the CDR3 is TGTGCCAGCAGCTCGGGAGACAAAGAGGGGCAGTTCTTC. Amino acids: CASSSGDKEGQFF. The V gene is TRBV7-2, the J gene TRBJ2-1; possibly TRBD2 for D (6 bases). Germline V gives CDR1 SGHTA, CDR2 FQGNSA. The CDR3 is made up of 13 amino acids. Trimming shortened V by 4 bases and J by 12 bases, and 16 bases separated the two germline ends.

This clonotype came up many times. The rearrangement uses TRBV28 and TRBJ2-1, with 11 bases that match TRBD2. The CDR3 runs 16 residues. Per the germline V gene, CDR1 is MDHEN and CDR2 is SYDVKM. Trimming removed 4 bases from V and 6 bases from J; junction bases left unmatched: 8. For the CDR3, the DNA is TGTGCCAGCAGTTCGCATAGCGGGGGGGCTTCCAATGAGCAGTTCTTC. Translated: CASSSHSGGASNEQFF.

This clonotype was detected many times. The chain links TRBV11-2 to TRBJ2-3; TRBD2 agrees at 10 bases. From germline, CDR1 is SGHAT and CDR2 FQNNGV. The CDR3 contains 15 residues. J was trimmed by 6 bases and V by 6 bases; bases with no gene match: 9. In DNA, the CDR3 is TGTGCCAGCAGATCCCTAGCGGGAGTCACGGATACGCAGTATTTT. It encodes CASRSLAGVTDTQYF.

This clonotype occurred many times. V is TRBV4-1 and J is TRBJ2-6; weak D call: TRBD2 (6 bases). In germline, CDR1 is MGHRA, CDR2 YSYEKL. This CDR3 is 16 amino acids long. V was trimmed by 0 bases and J by 4 bases, leaving 10 bases between them. The CDR3 sequence: CASSQDSGWGANVLTF. CDR3 nucleotide sequence: TGCGCCAGCAGCCAAGATAGCGGATGGGGGGCCAACGTCCTGACTTTC.